In this sample, the clone carrying this T cell receptor beta chain turned up many times. This record comes from a study of T cells in Graves' hyperthyroidism and ophthalmopathy. TCR beta CDR3 region amplification was performed from RNA transcripts. The HTBI set primed first-round TCR CDR3 RT-PCR. TCRdb redid the calling of the multiplex PCR reads with MiXCR, one entry per CDR3 protein. The profile shows under 400,000 distinct CDR3 sequences, around 13% of them singletons. Trimming pared 5 bases from V and 7 bases from J, leaving 18 bases between. Germline V gene lookup returns CDR1 LNHDA and CDR2 SQIVND (reference sequence). The CDR3 sequence is 15 residues long.

This clonotype was obtained from a woman aged 18-29 years with Graves' hyperthyroidism. The chain joins TRBV19 to TRBJ2-1, with no clear D. The sequencing input was blood. The CDR3 reads CASSLIDFSRNEQFF. Here the CDR3 DNA reads TGTGCCAGTAGTCTAATCGACTTTAGTAGAAATGAGCAGTTCTTC.